This T cell receptor (beta chain) was retrieved from a study of T cells in Graves' hyperthyroidism and ophthalmopathy. Study-level results: Most thyroid-expanded clonotypes above 0.001 were also found in blood.

This CDR3 contains 11 residues. Germline-derived CDR1 and CDR2 are SGHRS and YFSETQ. V lost 6 bases to trimming and J lost 5 bases, with 9 bases between them. Comment on this clonotype: Antigen specificity is unknown.

RNA transcripts provided the source from which TCR beta CDR3 regions were amplified. The HTBI set primed first-round TCR CDR3 RT-PCR. Using its own MiXCR run on the multiplex PCR reads, TCRdb lists one record per CDR3 protein. Of 350,000 or so distinct CDR3 sequences in the sample, 15% to 20% are singletons; the top ten hold about half. The chain employs TRBV5-1 and TRBJ2-7; D uncertain. The TCR originated in a woman aged 50 to 60 with Graves' hyperthyroidism. Sequences were obtained from blood. CDR3 bases: TGCGCCAGCAAAGGCCATCACGAGCAGTACTTC. Translation: CASKGHHEQYF.